These 24 T cell receptor beta chains were sequenced from one sample in a study of T-cell reconstitution after alpha-beta-depleted transplantation in children. Unique molecular identifiers were used to barcode this TCRbeta library. TCRdb ran MiXCR on the PCR reads and lists one entry per CDR3 protein. Here the sample spans approximately 490,000 distinct CDR3 sequences, more than 9% being singletons. Here the sequenced sample was PBMCs, taken before TCRalphabeta/CD19-depleted stem cell transplant. The receptors were sampled from a child between 2 and 9 years old with inherited bone marrow failure, due to receive a stem cell transplant.

The CDR3 spells CSARPTGLAGYNEQFF. The DNA of the CDR3 is TGCAGTGCTAGGCCCACGGGACTAGCGGGGTACAATGAGCAGTTCTTC. This sequence joins TRBV20-1 and TRBJ2-1; 13 positions agree with TRBD2. Germline V gene sequence: CDR1 DFQATT, CDR2 SNEGSKA (reference sequence). CDR3 length equals 16 residues. V shed 3 bases, J shed 4 bases, and the junction held 6 bases outside the gene matches.

This clonotype was observed many times. V gene TRBV2 combines with J gene TRBJ2-1; D unresolved. The V gene's germline CDR1 is SNHLY and CDR2 FYNNEI. V shed 1 base and J shed 5 bases, with 12 bases lying between them. The CDR3 covers 15 residues. The CDR3 spells CASSEGYETDNEQFF. The CDR3 bases are TGTGCCAGCAGTGAAGGTTACGAGACCGACAATGAGCAGTTCTTC.

As to this clonotype: This may come from a read error, since a much larger clone is one base off. This chain connects TRBV30 to TRBJ2-1; 9 bases fit TRBD2. The CDR3 is 13 residues long. Germline V gives CDR1 GTSNPN, CDR2 SVGIG (reference sequence). The CDR3 nucleotides read TGTGCCTGGGAGAGGACTAGCGCTTCGAGGCAGATCTTC. Its protein is CAWERTSASRQIF.

This clonotype was counted ten times or more. The J gene is TRBJ2-1, the V gene TRBV12-3 or TRBV12-4, with unresolved D. The CDR3 covers 15 residues. Trimming stripped 2 bases from V and 6 bases from J, with 14 bases between. The CDR3: CASSLSRLRFNEQFF. Here the CDR3 DNA reads TGTGCCAGCAGTTTATCCAGACTGAGATTCAATGAGCAGTTCTTC.

The sample holds many counts of this clonotype. The chain's CDR3 is CAISEGYSSGANVLTF. In nucleotides, the CDR3 is TGTGCCATCAGTGAGGGGTACAGCTCTGGGGCCAACGTCCTGACTTTC. J is TRBJ2-6 and V is TRBV10-3, with unresolved D. The CDR3 has 16 amino acids. Trimming took off 2 bases at V and 0 bases at J, with 8 bases between the two ends. Germline CDR1 reads ENHRY; CDR2 reads SYGVKD.

This clonotype was counted at least ten times. The gene calls are TRBV10-3 and TRBJ2-3; TRBD2 aligns across 8 bases. The trim removed 4 bases at V and 1 base at J, leaving 7 bases unmatched. The CDR3 has 16 amino acids. The germline CDR1 and CDR2 sequences are ENHRY and SYGVKD. The CDR3 spells CAISGTLAGGTDTQYF. The DNA for the CDR3 is TGTGCCATCAGTGGAACGCTAGCGGGTGGCACAGATACGCAGTATTTT.

Ten or more counts support this clonotype. The V gene is TRBV7-2, the J gene TRBJ2-5; 10 bases are a match to TRBD2. The junction had 7 bases not matched to a gene; V was cut back by 4 bases and J by 8 bases. Germline-derived CDR1 and CDR2 are SGHTA and FQGNSA. The length of the CDR3 is 14 residues. Written as DNA, the CDR3 is TGTGCCAGCAGCTCGGGACTAGCGATGGTCACCCAGTACTTC. Protein: CASSSGLAMVTQYF.

This clonotype was picked up many times. The chain uses TRBV15 and TRBJ2-3, with D maybe TRBD2 (6 bases). The CDR3 extends over 16 amino acids. The germline CDR1 and CDR2 sequences are LNHNV and YYDKDF (reference sequence). Deletions cut 1 base from V and 0 bases from J, with 11 bases between. The CDR3 loop is CATSRAYGGSTDTQYF. The CDR3 nucleotides read TGTGCCACCAGCAGAGCTTACGGGGGTAGCACAGATACGCAGTATTTT. Combining the CDR3 with reference TRBV15 and TRBJ2-3 gives the whole variable domain DAMVIQNPRYQVTQFGKPVTLSCSQTLNHNVMYWYQQKSSQAPKLLFHYYDKDFNNEADTPDNFQSRRPNTSFCFLDIRSPGLGDTAMYLCATSRAYGGSTDTQYFGPGTRLTVL.

This clonotype was seen a few times. This chain links TRBV30 with TRBJ2-3; D ambiguous. Trimming left V 3 bases short and J 2 bases short, with 15 bases between. CDR1 GTSNPN and CDR2 SVGIG come from the germline V gene (reference sequence). There are 15 residues in the CDR3. The CDR3 DNA sequence: TGTGCCTGGAGCCTATCTACGACCTCCACAGATACGCAGTATTTT. It yields the protein CAWSLSTTSTDTQYF.

Many counts were recorded for this clonotype. The chain recombines TRBV27 with TRBJ2-7; possible D gene TRBD1, 6 bases. Germline assignment: CDR1 MNHEY and CDR2 SMNVEV (reference sequence). This CDR3 has 14 amino acids. The V end was cut by 6 bases, the J end by 2 bases, with 14 bases between. CDR3 residues: CASRPGQLTYEQYF. CDR3 sequence (DNA): TGTGCCAGCAGGCCGGGACAATTGACCTACGAGCAGTACTTC.

This clonotype was detected a few times. This rearrangement joins TRBV6-2 or TRBV6-3 to TRBJ2-7; D is possibly TRBD1 or TRBD2 (5 bases each). Germline values: CDR1 MNHEY, CDR2 SVGEGT. The CDR3 length is 14 residues. The V and J ends lost 5 bases and 3 bases respectively, with 14 bases between them. The CDR3 DNA sequence: TGTGCCAGCAGTCTAGGAGGACACGACTACGAGCAGTACTTC. Its protein is CASSLGGHDYEQYF.

The J gene is TRBJ2-7, the V gene TRBV29-1; no clear D gene. Germline CDR1 SQVTM, CDR2 ANQGSEA. CDR3 length: 13 residues. V was pared by 6 bases and J by 2 bases, with 14 bases between. The CDR3 sequence is CSVETRLPYEQYF. In nucleotides, the CDR3 is TGCAGCGTGGAGACGCGTCTTCCCTACGAGCAGTACTTC.

This clonotype was recorded many times. The chain carries TRBV6-6 and TRBJ1-4; a possible D gene is TRBD1 (6 bases). The CDR3 has 11 amino acids. V lost 6 bases to trimming and J lost 12 bases, with 11 bases between them. In germline, CDR1 is MNHNY, CDR2 SVGAGI (reference sequence). CDR3 DNA: TGTGCCAGCAGATGGGGGGCGGAACTGTTTTTT. This codes for CASRWGAELFF.

This clonotype was counted ten times or more. V is TRBV6-1 and J is TRBJ2-7, with 7 bases fitting TRBD1. The germline CDR1 and CDR2 sequences are MNHNS and SASEGT. With V trimmed by 6 bases and J by 6 bases, 8 bases remained unmatched. CDR3 length equals 13 residues. DNA of the CDR3: TGTGCCAGCAGCCAACAGGGGTCCGGCGAGCAGTACTTC. Its protein is CASSQQGSGEQYF.

This clonotype was found a few times. The J gene is TRBJ2-3, the V gene TRBV10-3, with D unclear. Trimming shortened V by 6 bases and J by 1 base, and 14 bases separated the two germline ends. There are 15 residues in the CDR3. Germline V gene lookup returns CDR1 ENHRY and CDR2 SYGVKD. This CDR3 reads CAIRDDTPGTDTQYF. CDR3 DNA sequence: TGTGCCATCAGAGACGACACCCCCGGCACAGATACGCAGTATTTT.

This clonotype has ten or more counts. The chain joins TRBV12-3 or TRBV12-4 to TRBJ2-1, with 11 bases matching TRBD1. J gave up 9 bases and V 3 bases, and 7 bases lay outside the gene matches. The CDR3 is 15 amino acids. This CDR3 is CASSFGGTGGSEQFF. The CDR3 coding sequence is TGTGCCAGCAGTTTCGGTGGGACAGGGGGGAGTGAGCAGTTCTTC.

The chain couples TRBV11-2 to TRBJ1-3; D not resolved. The germline V and J ends were trimmed by 0 bases and 4 bases, with 13 bases remaining between them. The CDR3 has 16 amino acids. Germline CDR1 SGHAT, CDR2 FQNNGV. DNA of the CDR3: TGTGCCAGCAGCTTAGATGGGGAGATGACGGGAAACACCATATATTTT. The encoded protein is CASSLDGEMTGNTIYF.

The chain links TRBV9 to TRBJ2-1, with 8 bases lining up with TRBD2. The V gene's germline CDR1 is SGDLS and CDR2 YYNGEE. Trimming at V came to 3 bases and at J to 0 bases, leaving 8 bases not matched to a gene. The CDR3 sequence is 17 residues long. In DNA, the CDR3 is TGTGCCAGCAGCGGAGATAGACTAGCGAGCTCCTACAATGAGCAGTTCTTC. Its protein product is CASSGDRLASSYNEQFF.

A note on this clonotype: A read error may be the cause here, since a much bigger clone is one base away. The J gene is TRBJ1-1, the V gene TRBV5-1; perhaps TRBD1 as D (5 bases). The CDR3 runs 18 residues. Germline-derived CDR1 and CDR2 are SGHRS and YFSETQ. CDR3 sequence reads: CASSLNLRGYSDNTDAFF. CDR3 sequence (DNA): TGCGCCAGCAGCTTGAATTTACGGGGGTATTCGGACAACACTGACGCTTTCTTT.

CDR3 in DNA: TGTGCCTGGTCCCAAGGAGGATCCTATAATTCACCCCTCCACTTT. It codes for CAWSQGGSYNSPLHF. The rearrangement links TRBV30 to TRBJ1-6; D call uncertain. CDR1 is GTSNPN and CDR2 is SVGIG in the germline V gene (reference sequence). This CDR3 spans 15 amino acids. The ends were cut back, 5 bases at V and 1 base at J, with 12 bases in the middle.

This clonotype has at least ten counts. This chain uses TRBV7-6 with TRBJ1-1; D perhaps matches TRBD1 (5 bases). The CDR3 consists of 18 residues. The germline gives CDR1 SGHVS, CDR2 FNYEAQ. Trimming cost V 1 base and J 4 bases, with 22 bases left between them. DNA of the CDR3: TGTGCCAGCAGCTTAGTTTCGATGGGGAGGGGTTTGACCACTGAAGCTTTCTTT. Translation: CASSLVSMGRGLTTEAFF.

The gene calls are TRBV12-3 or TRBV12-4 and TRBJ1-6; D gene uncertain. The CDR3 is 14 residues long. The ends were cut back, 2 bases at V and 9 bases at J, with 11 bases in the middle. CDR3 in DNA: TGTGCCAGCAGTTTATCCCAAGTTGGTTCACCCCTCCACTTT. Protein: CASSLSQVGSPLHF.

This clonotype was counted at least ten times. This sequence joins TRBV12-3 or TRBV12-4 and TRBJ2-5; 9 bases agree with TRBD2. The CDR3 is made up of 14 amino acids. The V segment lost 3 bases and the J segment 5 bases; nucleotides outside the gene matches: 4. CDR3 residues: CASSLPSGIETQYF. The CDR3 DNA is TGTGCCAGCAGTTTGCCTAGCGGGATTGAGACCCAGTACTTC.

This clonotype was seen many times. The V and J genes are TRBV12-3 or TRBV12-4 and TRBJ2-2, with 10 bases lining up with TRBD1. V shed 5 bases and J 4 bases; nucleotides not matched to a gene: 10. The CDR3 runs to 17 residues. DNA for the CDR3: TGTGCCAGCAGTCCCCGGGGGGACAGGGGACCCACCGGGGAGCTGTTTTTT. This gives the protein CASSPRGDRGPTGELFF.